This T cell receptor beta chain was documented in a study of T cell responses to AZD1222 COVID-19 vaccine. Germline V gene sequence: CDR1 SGHDT, CDR2 YYEEEE. V gave up 2 bases and J gave up 0 bases, with 11 bases separating them. This CDR3 is 15 amino acids long. Some clones are missing from TCRdb's copy, which holds only in-frame ones; the method was immunoSEQ multiplex PCR. The profile shows more than 70,000 clones, roughly 90% of them singletons. The sequencing used peripheral blood, collected on day 0 of AZD1222 vaccination. The V gene is TRBV5-6, the J gene TRBJ1-1; maybe TRBD1 (6 bases). This TCR came from an adult in good health. The CDR3 DNA sequence: TGTGCCAGCAGCTTAACAGGGAGTGTGAACACTGAAGCTTTCTTT. Translation gives CASSLTGSVNTEAFF.